One and the same sample provided the 26 T cell receptor beta chains below, sequenced in a study of shared clonotypes between healthy human individuals. Profiled with immunoSEQ multiplex PCR; TCRdb holds only in-frame clones, not every one. The sample lists around 2,000,000 clones; over 85% were seen once. Selected positively for CCR7 and CD45RO-negative, naive CD8 cells excluded terminally differentiated effector memory CD45RA+ cells. The sample comprised naive CD8+ T cells sorted from blood. Receptors were obtained from a man aged 18 to 30 in good health.

This chain connects TRBV6-5 to TRBJ1-2; D gene ambiguous. CDR3 length: 13 amino acids. V lost 2 bases and J lost 3, with 7 bases in between. Germline-derived CDR1 and CDR2 are MNHEY and SVGAGI. The CDR3 bases are TGTGCCAGCAGTTACGACGCCGACTATGGCTACACCTTC. This translates into CASSYDADYGYTF.

This chain links TRBV4-1 with TRBJ2-3; TRBD2 agrees at 7 bases. Germline assignment: CDR1 MGHRA and CDR2 YSYEKL. CDR3 size: 17 residues. Losses at the gene ends were 0 bases for V and 1 base for J; bases not matched to a gene: 7. The CDR3 DNA reads as TGCGCCAGCAGCCAAGAGTCTAGCGGCCCTGGCACAGATACGCAGTATTTT. Its protein product is CASSQESSGPGTDTQYF.

Here the CDR3 reads CASSSTETGLLTDTQYF. As DNA, the CDR3 is TGCGCCAGCAGCTCGACAGAGACTGGACTTCTCACAGATACGCAGTATTTT. The chain uses TRBV5-1 and TRBJ2-3; D assignment may be TRBD1 or TRBD2 (5 bases each). CDR3 length: 17 residues. The ends were cut back, 3 bases at V and 2 bases at J, with 19 bases in the middle. Germline values: CDR1 SGHRS, CDR2 YFSETQ.

The J gene is TRBJ2-7, the V gene TRBV28; tentative D call: TRBD1 (6 bases). Germline assignment: CDR1 MDHEN and CDR2 SYDVKM. The CDR3 length is 12 residues. Trimming took off 6 bases at V and 5 bases at J, with 11 bases between the two ends. CDR3 bases: TGTGCCAGCAGCTCACAGGGAAACGAGCAGTACTTC. Encoded protein: CASSSQGNEQYF.

The table lists this clone with a count of one. This chain connects TRBV27 to TRBJ2-5, with 8 positions matching TRBD1. This CDR3 region has 14 residues. Trimming removed 2 bases from V and 5 bases from J; junction bases left unmatched: 4. Germline CDR1 reads MNHEY; CDR2 reads SMNVEV (reference sequence). CDR3 residues: CASSLQGAMETQYF. The CDR3 coding sequence is TGTGCCAGCAGTTTACAGGGGGCGATGGAGACCCAGTACTTC.

The genes are TRBV4-1 and TRBJ2-7, with 7 bases aligning to TRBD1. The CDR3 consists of 13 residues. Per germline, CDR1 MGHRA and CDR2 YSYEKL. V was pared by 5 bases and J by 3 bases, with 4 bases of the junction left unmatched. The CDR3 region has the DNA TGCGCCAGCAGCTCCCGGACAGGCTACGAGCAGTACTTC. Its translation: CASSSRTGYEQYF.

As to this clone: This specimen includes other DNA sequences encoding the same CDR3. The genes are TRBV25-1 and TRBJ2-1; tentatively, D is TRBD2 (6 bases). The CDR3 runs 14 residues. Per the germline V gene, CDR1 is MGHDK and CDR2 is SYGVNS. Trimming took 3 bases from V and 2 from J, leaving 8 bases between them. CDR3 region: CASSDSGAYNEQFF. Written as DNA, the CDR3 is TGTGCCAGCAGTGATTCGGGGGCCTACAATGAGCAGTTCTTC.

This sequence joins TRBV10-3 and TRBJ2-7; D gene ambiguous. Per the germline V gene, CDR1 is ENHRY and CDR2 is SYGVKD. There are 13 residues in the CDR3. Deletions cut 7 bases from V and 3 bases from J, with 13 bases between. The CDR3 loop reads CAIIPLIYYEQYF. DNA of the CDR3: TGTGCCATCATTCCCCTGATTTACTACGAGCAGTACTTC.

The J gene is TRBJ2-2, the V gene TRBV4-3, with 13 positions matching TRBD2. Germline V CDR1 and CDR2: LGHNA, YSLEER. J gave up 4 bases and V 8 bases, and 7 bases lay outside the gene matches. The CDR3 consists of 16 residues. CDR3 DNA: TGCGCCAGCGGGAAAGGGACTAGCGGGATCACCGGGGAGCTGTTTTTT. Residues: CASGKGTSGITGELFF.

This chain uses TRBV7-6 with TRBJ1-1, with 7 nucleotides matching TRBD1. The germline CDR1 and CDR2 sequences are SGHVS and FNYEAQ. CDR3 length equals 13 residues. Trimming removed 4 bases from V and 4 bases from J; junction bases left unmatched: 3. CDR3: CASSSTGTTEAFF. CDR3 nucleotide sequence: TGTGCCAGCAGCTCGACAGGGACCACTGAAGCTTTCTTT.

As concerns this clone: Other nucleotide sequences in the sample specify the same CDR3. The chain combines TRBV7-9 with TRBJ2-3; D not certain. The V end lost 3 bases, the J end lost 4 bases, and 5 bases lay between the germline ends. The CDR3 spans 12 residues. CDR1 SEHNR and CDR2 FQNEAQ come from the germline V gene (reference sequence). The CDR3 reads CASSLDADTQYF. In DNA, the CDR3 is TGTGCCAGCAGCTTGGACGCAGATACGCAGTATTTT.

To note about this clone: In the same sample, other DNA sequences code for this CDR3. The chain is built from TRBV5-8 and TRBJ2-5; no reliable D call. Germline CDR1 and CDR2: SGHTS and YDEGEE. V was pared by 0 bases and J by 2 bases, with 5 bases between. The CDR3 has 13 amino acids. The CDR3 sequence: CASSLAAQETQYF. CDR3 nucleotides: TGTGCCAGCAGCTTGGCGGCTCAAGAGACCCAGTACTTC.

The V gene is TRBV6-9, the J gene TRBJ1-5; possible D gene TRBD1, 5 bases. Looked up from germline, CDR1 is MNHGY and CDR2 is SVAAGI. The V end lost 5 bases, the J end lost 0 bases, and 23 bases lay between the germline ends. This CDR3 has 19 amino acids. CDR3 protein: CASSIRVDDSDHSNQPQHF. Written as DNA, the CDR3 is TGTGCCAGCAGTATCCGCGTTGACGACAGTGATCATAGCAATCAGCCCCAGCATTTT.

The count of this clone is one. The same CDR3 also results from other DNA sequences found in this sample. V gene TRBV27 combines with J gene TRBJ2-3; TRBD2 agrees at 12 bases. The CDR3 is 16 amino acids. J lost 3 bases, V lost 3 bases, and 4 bases had no gene match. Germline values: CDR1 MNHEY, CDR2 SMNVEV (reference sequence). The CDR3 sequence: CASSFLGTSGTDTQYF. As DNA, the CDR3 is TGTGCCAGCAGTTTCCTAGGGACTAGCGGGACAGATACGCAGTATTTT.

CDR3 nucleotides: TGTGCCAGCAGCTCTACCCGTGGCGGGAGGGACAATGAGCAGTTCTTC. Amino acid sequence: CASSSTRGGRDNEQFF. The rearrangement joins TRBV7-9 to TRBJ2-1; 9 bases are shared with TRBD2. The length of the CDR3 is 16 residues. The V gene's germline CDR1 is SEHNR and CDR2 FQNEAQ (reference sequence). V shed 4 bases and J 5 bases; nucleotides not matched to a gene: 9.

The chain employs TRBV10-1 and TRBJ2-7; possibly TRBD2 for D (5 bases). This CDR3 spans 15 amino acids. V dropped 0 bases and J dropped 2 bases, with 11 bases sitting between them. Germline V lookup: CDR1 WNHNN, CDR2 SYGVQD (reference sequence). The CDR3 DNA sequence: TGCGCCAGCAGTGAGTCGGTGGGAGCGACCTACGAGCAGTACTTC. Protein product: CASSESVGATYEQYF.

A remark on this clone: The sample carries other DNA sequences with the same CDR3. This sequence joins TRBV27 and TRBJ1-5; D is unresolved. Trimming pared 1 base from V and 2 bases from J, leaving 6 bases between. There are 14 residues in the CDR3. Germline-derived CDR1 and CDR2 are MNHEY and SMNVEV (reference sequence). CDR3 bases: TGTGCCAGCAGTTTATTTGAGGGCAATCAGCCCCAGCATTTT. As protein: CASSLFEGNQPQHF.

This clone was seen once. This rearrangement joins TRBV4-1 to TRBJ1-6; perhaps TRBD1 as D (5 bases). CDR1 is MGHRA, CDR2 YSYEKL, per germline. The CDR3 length is 15 residues. The V end lost 0 bases, the J end lost 3 bases, and 6 bases lay between the germline ends. The CDR3 bases are TGCGCCAGCAGCCAAGAAACAGGCTATAATTCACCCCTCCACTTT. This gives the protein CASSQETGYNSPLHF.

The chain uses TRBV29-1 and TRBJ1-2; D unresolved. Germline values: CDR1 SQVTM, CDR2 ANQGSEA. The CDR3 covers 14 residues. Trimming took 7 bases from V and 0 from J, leaving 15 bases between them. The CDR3 loop is CSATTSGTNYGYTF. The CDR3, as DNA: TGCAGCGCAACCACATCGGGGACTAACTATGGCTACACCTTC.

The rearrangement links TRBV27 to TRBJ2-5; 8 bases agree with TRBD1. This CDR3 contains 15 residues. V dropped 3 bases and J dropped 0; count of bases not matched to a gene: 3. The V gene's germline CDR1 is MNHEY and CDR2 SMNVEV (reference sequence). The CDR3 nucleotides are TGTGCCAGCAGTTTGGGACAGGAAAACCAAGAGACCCAGTACTTC. Amino acid sequence: CASSLGQENQETQYF.

The chain has TRBV27 and TRBJ2-3, with D tentatively TRBD2 (6 bases). Trimming pared 4 bases from V and 0 bases from J, leaving 11 bases between. Germline assignment: CDR1 MNHEY and CDR2 SMNVEV (reference sequence). The CDR3 contains 15 residues. DNA for the CDR3: TGTGCCAGCAGTTCCGCGGGGTTCAGCACAGATACGCAGTATTTT. This encodes CASSSAGFSTDTQYF.

About this clone: Within the sample, other DNA sequences also encode this same CDR3. The chain couples TRBV6-5 to TRBJ2-1, with D unresolved. Germline-derived CDR1 and CDR2 are MNHEY and SVGAGI. V lost 0 bases, J lost 5 bases, and 5 bases lay in between. The CDR3 loop spans 13 amino acids. CDR3 protein: CASSYSGDNEQFF. CDR3 DNA sequence: TGTGCCAGCAGTTACTCCGGCGACAATGAGCAGTTCTTC.

The rearrangement joins TRBV19 to TRBJ2-2, with D maybe TRBD1 (5 bases). Germline CDR1 reads LNHDA; CDR2 reads SQIVND (reference sequence). The ends were cut back, 5 bases at V and 6 bases at J, with 10 bases in the middle. This CDR3 comprises 13 residues. The chain's CDR3 is CASSVTVPGELFF. CDR3 nucleotides: TGTGCCAGTAGTGTGACAGTCCCCGGGGAGCTGTTTTTT. Full variable domain (remainder filled in from reference TRBV19 and TRBJ2-2): DGGITQSPKYLFRKEGQNVTLSCEQNLNHDAMYWYRQDPGQGLRLIYYSQIVNDFQKGDIAEGYSVSREKKESFPLTVTSAQKNPTAFYLCASSVTVPGELFFGEGSRLTVL.

On this clone itself: Germline is not matched at one junction end, which may reflect a read error. This sequence joins TRBV28 and TRBJ2-5; D call uncertain. The CDR3 runs 13 residues. Germline V gene sequence: CDR1 MDHEN, CDR2 SYDVKM. CDR3 residues: CAGSLRSQETQYF. The DNA of the CDR3 is TGTGCCGGCAGTTTAAGGTCCCAAGAGACCCAGTACTTC.

V is TRBV19 and J is TRBJ2-7; TRBD1 might be the D (6 bases). CDR3 size: 14 residues. Germline V gene data show CDR1 as LNHDA and CDR2 as SQIVND (reference sequence). The V end lost 3 bases, the J end lost 2 bases, and 11 bases lay between the germline ends. The CDR3 is CASSIRDNPYEQYF. The CDR3 DNA sequence: TGTGCCAGTAGTATCCGGGACAACCCCTACGAGCAGTACTTC. Using reference TRBV19 and TRBJ2-7 for the parts outside the CDR3, the full variable domain is DGGITQSPKYLFRKEGQNVTLSCEQNLNHDAMYWYRQDPGQGLRLIYYSQIVNDFQKGDIAEGYSVSREKKESFPLTVTSAQKNPTAFYLCASSIRDNPYEQYFGPGTRLTVT.

The rearrangement uses TRBV19 and TRBJ2-2; tentatively, D is TRBD1 or TRBD2 (6 bases each). Deletions cut 7 bases from V and 4 bases from J, with 16 bases between. Germline CDR1 is LNHDA and CDR2 is SQIVND (reference sequence). The CDR3 runs 15 residues. In DNA form, the CDR3 reads TGTGCCAGTATGAGAGGGGGGACGACCACCGGGGAGCTGTTTTTT. Translation gives CASMRGGTTTGELFF.